This T cell receptor (beta chain) was profiled in a study of beta chain features in type 1 diabetes. Turning to the study itself: Patients and healthy donors were similar in age, gender and cell yields.

The table lists this clone with a few counts. Its target is not known. Study results and caveats: Among all four CD4+ subsets, Type 1 diabetes patients had TCRB CDR3s that were moderately but significantly shorter.

Sequencing targeted expressed TCRB transcripts, as all isolated RNA had been reverse transcribed. Produced via immunoSEQ multiplex PCR; TCRdb's table is partial and in-frame only. The sample holds hundreds of thousands of clones, about an eighth seen once. Trimming took off 4 bases at V and 0 bases at J, with 7 bases between the two ends. Germline V gene data show CDR1 as PRHDT and CDR2 as FYEKMQ (reference sequence). This CDR3 is 14 amino acids long. V usage is TRBV13 and J usage is TRBJ1-3; D uncertain. What was sequenced was naive CD4+ T cells from blood. The sequence was collected from a man aged 18 to 29 with type 1 diabetes. The DNA for the CDR3 is TGTGCCAGCAGCTCCGACCGCTCTGGAAACACCATATATTTT. Its translation: CASSSDRSGNTIYF.